This TCR beta chain was retrieved from a study of T cell responses to AZD1222 COVID-19 vaccine (dated by TCRdb to 2020 to 2023). Context from the whole study: TCR sequencing was performed for fewer than 250 trial participants, of whom roughly 200 were given two doses of AZD1222 and approximately 26 were given two doses of MenACWY control vaccine. Trial participants were enrolled into age subgroups of 18-55, 56-69 and 70-plus years, which contained roughly 140, 27 and 60 TCR-sequenced participants, respectively.

Regarding this clone: The antigen this receptor binds is unknown. Base qualities are not recorded, but no much larger clone differs from it by a single base.

Overall study results and their limits: In the small 56-69-year group, the increase in depth fell short of significance, most likely because of low power. Only five to seven AZD1222 recipients were SARS-CoV-2 seropositive at baseline, limiting conclusions about previously exposed vaccinees. Because no day 14 peak-response samples were available, the repertoires could be characterized only after the peak T cell response. Reportedly, close to half of the unique spike-specific TCRs recognized epitopes lying outside the regions that are mutated in the B.1.351 and B.1.1.7 variants. CD4 TCRs associated with the vaccine covered the entire spike protein, and the dominant responses were in regions 160-218 and 743-854. After two AZD1222 doses, spike-specific TCR breadth and depth were significantly higher than at day 0 and than in MenACWY recipients. Participants were mostly white British and included more females than males, and it was suggested by the authors that clonal diversity may have been underestimated.

The CDR3 regions of human TCRbeta chains were subjected to immunosequencing. From the authors' description of their analysis: TCRs in the repertoires were compared against a reference library of SARS-CoV-2-specific TCRs that had been generated with the MIRA antigen-specificity platform. Breadth meant the fraction of unique TCRs that were SARS-CoV-2-associated, whereas depth meant the fraction of total T cells that were SARS-CoV-2-associated. Each spike-specific TCR was assigned to its reactive spike region and to a CD4 or CD8 class using the MIRA data. Log10-transformed breadth and depth values were compared by one-way ANOVA with Sidak's multiple comparisons tests. TCRdb carries this immuneACCESS record with in-frame sequences only. Its versions omit some clonotypes, under half of them owing to an unresolved V gene in the studies checked, with the rest unexplained. The DNA gave D and trimming, while V, J and clone size come from that table. Within this sample are 110,000 or so clones, with approximately 90% of them counted one time only. The ten most abundant clones make up 7.1% of the sample.

V and J lose 4 bases and 12 bases, and a span of 20 bases separates them. CDR1 is given as SGHRS and CDR2 as YFSETQ, both from the germline V gene. From its cysteine to its phenylalanine, the CDR3 spans 15 amino acids. Of all the DNA, just the CDR3 is kept, 45 bases in frame from base 1. Interpreted using the paper, the time point label stands for: about 28 days (+/-7) after the second vaccine dose. AZD1222 recipients with second doses at about 4 weeks or about 12 weeks were pooled, because spike-specific TCR depth and breadth did not differ between schedules. Samples from vaccinated people were obtained from the UK trials COV001 and COV002, which included a single-blind randomized controlled phase 2/3 trial of AZD1222 (ChAdOx1 nCoV-19) in healthy adults. For TCRbeta chain sequencing, PBMC samples were collected from trial participants at day 0 and at day 28 after the second dose.

This sequence uses TRBV5-1 and TRBJ1-6, with the D gene not clear enough to name. This specimen consisted of peripheral blood, obtained 28 days after the second AZD1222 dose. The origin of this receptor is an adult who received the AZD1222 COVID-19 vaccine. CDR3 loop: CASSGTGRPLEPLHF. The sequenced DNA is TGCGCCAGCAGCGGTACGGGCCGCCCATTGGAACCCCTCCACTTT.